The 19 T cell receptor beta chains presented below share a single source sample, sequenced in a study of beta chain features in type 1 diabetes. The entirety of the isolated RNA underwent reverse transcription, so expressed TCRB transcripts were sequenced. The data were produced by immunoSEQ multiplex PCR, yet TCRdb's version contains in-frame clones alone and is incomplete. The sample holds roughly 130,000 clones; about a tenth are singletons and the top ten take about 0.61%. The material sequenced was central memory CD4+ T cells from blood. The receptors were sampled from a young man in good health.

This clone was counted between two and nine times. The sample carries other DNA sequences with the same CDR3. The J gene is TRBJ1-3, the V gene TRBV15; D perhaps matches TRBD1 (5 bases). The germline V gene has CDR1 LNHNV and CDR2 YYDKDF (reference sequence). The CDR3 consists of 14 residues. V lost 3 bases and J lost 2, with 8 bases in between. As DNA, the CDR3 is TGTGCCACCAGCAGGGGAGGGGCTGGAAACACCATATATTTT. Translated: CATSRGGAGNTIYF.

Only a few counts were recorded for this clone. This sequence joins TRBV19 and TRBJ2-4, with a tentative D call TRBD2 (7 bases). V lost 4 bases to trimming and J lost 0 bases, with 10 bases between them. Germline-derived CDR1 and CDR2 are LNHDA and SQIVND (reference sequence). The CDR3 runs 15 residues. CDR3 amino acids: CASSRGGSAKNIQYF. DNA for the CDR3: TGTGCCAGTAGTAGGGGGGGCTCAGCCAAAAACATTCAGTACTTC.

V and J are TRBV5-1 and TRBJ2-1; no definite D call. The V and J ends lost 0 bases and 6 bases respectively, with 7 bases between them. The CDR3 spans 13 residues. Per the germline V gene, CDR1 is SGHRS and CDR2 is YFSETQ. The CDR3 here is CASSLELINEQFF. CDR3 DNA: TGCGCCAGCAGCTTGGAACTGATCAATGAGCAGTTCTTC.

This clone was observed a handful of times. This sequence joins TRBV7-2 and TRBJ2-3; D is ambiguous. Trimming took off 5 bases at V and 3 bases at J, with 6 bases between the two ends. The CDR3 loop spans 12 amino acids. The germline V gene encodes CDR1 SGHTA and CDR2 FQGNSA. CDR3 nucleotides: TGTGCCAGCAGCCCTACGACAGATACGCAGTATTTT. Translation gives CASSPTTDTQYF.

This chain connects TRBV6-6 to TRBJ2-1; TRBD2 agrees at 12 bases. CDR1 and CDR2 (germline): MNHNY, SVGAGI (reference sequence). The CDR3 length is 15 residues. J lost 8 bases, V lost 6 bases, and 8 bases had no gene match. In DNA, the CDR3 is TGTGCCAGCAGAGAACTAGCGGGGGGACATCATGAGCAGTTCTTC. Residues: CASRELAGGHHEQFF.

V gene TRBV19 combines with J gene TRBJ1-5; 7 bases match TRBD1. V lost 8 bases and J lost 6; bases outside the gene matches: 7. Looked up from germline, CDR1 is LNHDA and CDR2 is SQIVND (reference sequence). The length of the CDR3 is 13 residues. The CDR3, as DNA: TGTGCCAGTGCCGGGACAGTCGGTCAGCCCCAGCATTTT. It is translated as CASAGTVGQPQHF.

This clone occurred a few times. This chain links TRBV7-8 with TRBJ1-3; a weak D match, TRBD1 (6 bases). The ends were cut back, 4 bases at V and 2 bases at J, with 12 bases in the middle. The CDR3 runs 15 residues. CDR1 and CDR2 from the germline V gene are SGHVS and FQNEAQ. CDR3 nucleotides: TGTGCCAGCAGCTCTTACAGGGTTCCTGGAAACACCATATATTTT. Protein sequence: CASSSYRVPGNTIYF.

This clone was detected only a few times. The V and J genes are TRBV11-1 and TRBJ2-7; 7 bases map to TRBD1. Germline trimming cut 6 bases from V and 2 bases from J; bases unmatched to any gene: 10. CDR1 is SGHAT and CDR2 is FQDESV in the germline V gene (reference sequence). The CDR3 has 15 amino acids. This chain's CDR3 is CASRPRDSRTYEQYF. The CDR3 nucleotides are TGTGCCAGCAGGCCCCGGGACAGTCGAACCTACGAGCAGTACTTC.

This chain connects TRBV18 to TRBJ2-2, with D perhaps TRBD2 (6 bases). V was pared by 5 bases and J by 1 base, with 8 bases between. The germline gives CDR1 KGHSH, CDR2 LQKENI. The CDR3 covers 14 residues. The CDR3 reads CASSAGLNTGELFF. CDR3 sequence (DNA): TGTGCCAGCTCAGCGGGACTGAACACCGGGGAGCTGTTTTTT.

This chain connects TRBV2 to TRBJ1-3; 9 bases line up with TRBD1. Germline-derived CDR1 and CDR2 are SNHLY and FYNNEI. J was trimmed by 3 bases and V by 6 bases; bases with no gene match: 6. This CDR3 is 15 amino acids long. The CDR3 loop is CASSQRTGDGNTIYF. The CDR3 nucleotides read TGTGCCAGCAGCCAGAGGACAGGGGATGGAAACACCATATATTTT.

This clone was seen a handful of times. The chain employs TRBV11-1 and TRBJ1-2; D might be TRBD1 (6 bases). This CDR3 spans 14 amino acids. Germline CDR1 is SGHAT and CDR2 is FQDESV (reference sequence). V lost 5 bases and J lost 8, with 18 bases in between. Here the CDR3 reads CASSPRDNWYGYTF. The CDR3 nucleotides read TGTGCCAGCAGCCCCCGGGACAACTGGTACGGCTACACCTTC.

This sequence joins TRBV28 and TRBJ2-7, with 11 nucleotides matching TRBD2. The CDR3 runs 12 residues. Unmatched junction bases numbered 7, after V lost 8 bases and J lost 10 bases. Germline CDR1 MDHEN, CDR2 SYDVKM. CDR3 in DNA: TGTGCCAGCGGAAGACTAGCGGGGACACAGTACTTC. This gives the protein CASGRLAGTQYF.

This chain connects TRBV11-3 to TRBJ1-6; 7 bases are shared with TRBD1. Germline loops: CDR1 SGHNT, CDR2 YENEEA. This CDR3 is 14 amino acids long. Losses at the gene ends were 5 bases for V and 9 bases for J; bases not matched to a gene: 7. The CDR3: CASSRGQLASPLHF. The DNA for the CDR3 is TGTGCCAGCAGCCGGGGACAGCTTGCTTCACCCCTCCACTTT.

The chain carries TRBV6-1 and TRBJ2-5; 8 bases agree with TRBD2. Germline V gives CDR1 MNHNS, CDR2 SASEGT. The CDR3 is made up of 15 amino acids. V shed 0 bases and J 5 bases; nucleotides not matched to a gene: 5. The CDR3: CASSEAFGGAETQYF. CDR3 sequence (DNA): TGTGCCAGCAGTGAAGCGTTCGGGGGGGCGGAGACCCAGTACTTC.

The table lists this clone with a count of one. The chain uses TRBV6-6 and TRBJ2-2, with TRBD1 matching over 7 bases. The V segment lost 6 bases and the J segment 7 bases; nucleotides outside the gene matches: 11. CDR3 length: 15 residues. Germline assignment: CDR1 MNHNY and CDR2 SVGAGI (reference sequence). CDR3 amino acids: CASRSTGTDNGELFF. As DNA, the CDR3 is TGTGCCAGCAGATCGACCGGGACAGATAACGGGGAGCTGTTTTTT.

The chain combines TRBV30 with TRBJ1-5; TRBD1 might be the D (6 bases). The CDR3 has 14 amino acids. Germline lookup yields CDR1 GTSNPN and CDR2 SVGIG (reference sequence). Trimming removed 2 bases from V and 3 bases from J, with 11 bases in between. This CDR3 reads CAWSRGSSNQPQHF. CDR3 DNA: TGTGCCTGGAGTAGGGGGTCCTCCAATCAGCCCCAGCATTTT.

This clone was seen only once. The gene calls are TRBV5-1 and TRBJ1-3; TRBD1 matches 7 bases. The germline CDR1 and CDR2 sequences are SGHRS and YFSETQ. The CDR3 is made up of 14 amino acids. V lost 3 bases and J lost 4; bases outside the gene matches: 4. DNA for the CDR3: TGCGCCAGCAGCTCGGGGACAGAAGGAAACACCATATATTTT. It encodes CASSSGTEGNTIYF.

Ten or more counts support this clone. CDR3 region: CASRSQGGGYTF. The CDR3 bases are TGTGCCAGCAGATCACAGGGGGGCGGCTACACCTTC. J is TRBJ1-2 and V is TRBV2, with TRBD1 matching over 8 bases. Germline CDR1 is SNHLY and CDR2 is FYNNEI. Trimming took 6 bases from V and 8 from J; bases not matched to a gene: 5. This CDR3 is built from 12 residues.

This clone was seen only a few times. The chain couples TRBV28 to TRBJ1-6; TRBD1 agrees at 7 bases. The germline V gene has CDR1 MDHEN and CDR2 SYDVKM. The CDR3 consists of 15 residues. V was pared by 6 bases and J by 1 base, with 3 bases of the junction left unmatched. The DNA for the CDR3 is TGTGCCAGCAGCAAACAGGGGTCCTATAATTCACCCCTCCACTTT. This translates into CASSKQGSYNSPLHF.